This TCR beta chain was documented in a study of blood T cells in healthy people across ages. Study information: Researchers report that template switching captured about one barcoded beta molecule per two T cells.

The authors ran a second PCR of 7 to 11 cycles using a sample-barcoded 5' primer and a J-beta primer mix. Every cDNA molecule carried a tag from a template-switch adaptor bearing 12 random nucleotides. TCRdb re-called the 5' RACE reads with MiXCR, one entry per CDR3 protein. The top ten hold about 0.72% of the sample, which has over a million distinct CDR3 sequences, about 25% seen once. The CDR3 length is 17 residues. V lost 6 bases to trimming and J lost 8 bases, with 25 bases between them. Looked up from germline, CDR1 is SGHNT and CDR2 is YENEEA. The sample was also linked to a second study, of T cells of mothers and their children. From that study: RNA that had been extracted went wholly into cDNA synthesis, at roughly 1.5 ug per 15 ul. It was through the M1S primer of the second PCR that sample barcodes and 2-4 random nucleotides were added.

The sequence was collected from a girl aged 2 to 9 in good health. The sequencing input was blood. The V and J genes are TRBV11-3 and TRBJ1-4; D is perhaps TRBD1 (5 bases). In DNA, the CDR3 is TGTGCCAGCAGTCTAACTTATAAGGACGCCCCAGGGGAAAAACTGTTTTTT. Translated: CASSLTYKDAPGEKLFF.